The 5 T cell receptor beta chains in this list originate from one sample, sequenced in a study of OX40 agonist ivuxolimab in advanced cancers. Sequencing used immunoSEQ multiplex PCR; TCRdb keeps in-frame clones, though not all of them. The top ten hold about 4.6% of the sample, which has some 91,000 clones, approximately 87% seen once. The source material was CD4+ or CD8+ T cells sorted from blood, sampled in a trial of the OX40 agonist ivuxolimab. The receptors were gathered from an adult with an advanced solid tumor such as melanoma, head and neck, liver or kidney cancer.

The chain combines TRBV11-3 with TRBJ2-3, with 8 bases fitting TRBD1. With V trimmed by 4 bases and J by 8 bases, 5 bases remained unmatched. CDR1 and CDR2 from the germline V gene are SGHNT and YENEEA. This CDR3 has 13 amino acids. The CDR3 region has the DNA TGTGCCAGCAGCTCCAGGGGGCGGGGTACGCAGTATTTT. Translation: CASSSRGRGTQYF.

The chain is built from TRBV11-2 and TRBJ1-4; 7 bases match TRBD1. From germline, CDR1 is SGHAT and CDR2 FQNNGV. There are 13 residues in the CDR3. V gave up 1 base and J gave up 13 bases; unmatched junction bases: 6. The CDR3 coding sequence is TGTGCCAGCAGCTTAGGGCGACAGGGCTTACTGTTTTTT. Translation gives CASSLGRQGLLFF.

The chain is built from TRBV11-2 and TRBJ2-2, with TRBD2 identical over 13 bases. Germline loops: CDR1 SGHAT, CDR2 FQNNGV. With V trimmed by 3 bases and J by 6 bases, 4 bases remained unmatched. The CDR3 covers 16 residues. The chain's CDR3 is CASSFGTSGISGELFF. CDR3 in DNA: TGTGCCAGCAGCTTCGGGACTAGCGGGATCTCCGGGGAGCTGTTTTTT.

CDR3 in DNA: TGTGCCACCAGCAGAGATGGGGGTCCATCCGAAAAACTGTTTTTT. This gives the protein CATSRDGGPSEKLFF. The genes are TRBV15 and TRBJ1-4, with D maybe TRBD1 (5 bases). Trimming pared 0 bases from V and 8 bases from J, leaving 13 bases between. The CDR3 contains 15 residues. Germline V gives CDR1 LNHNV, CDR2 YYDKDF (reference sequence).

The chain carries TRBV2 and TRBJ1-1; tentative D call: TRBD1 (5 bases). The CDR3 has 11 residues. Germline V gene sequence: CDR1 SNHLY, CDR2 FYNNEI. V lost 5 bases and J 8 bases, leaving 9 bases between the germline ends. CDR3 loop: CASSPQGEAFF. The DNA for the CDR3 is TGTGCCAGCAGTCCTCAGGGAGAAGCTTTCTTT.